These T cell receptor beta chains were read from a single sample in a study of T cell responses to AZD1222 COVID-19 vaccine. Measured with immunoSEQ multiplex PCR; TCRdb has only the in-frame clones, and not every one. The sample records roughly 200,000 clones, approximately 91% being singletons. The starting material was peripheral blood, obtained 28 days after the second AZD1222 dose. Receptor source: an adult who received the AZD1222 COVID-19 vaccine. CDR3s include the opening cysteine and the closing phenylalanine or tryptophan. A D gene is named only where the DNA matches it firmly. Some rows have no size entry. The others give once, few or many, or a class for an expanded clone.

size	V	J	D	CDR3	DNA
-	TRBV10-2	TRBJ1-2	TRBD1	CASSADRGYGYTF	TGCGCCAGCAGTGCCGACAGGGGATATGGCTACACCTTC
-	TRBV7-9	TRBJ1-5	TRBD1	CASGTGGKKPQHF	TGTGCCAGCGGGACAGGGGGTAAAAAACCCCAGCATTTT
few	TRBV18	TRBJ2-7	TRBD1	CASSPRDRHPYEQYF	TGTGCCAGCTCACCGAGGGACAGGCACCCTTACGAGCAGTACTTC
-	TRBV6-2/TRBV6-3	TRBJ1-2	-	CASSWSGWGYGYTF	TGTGCCAGCAGTTGGTCAGGGTGGGGCTATGGCTACACCTTC
once	TRBV9	TRBJ2-1	TRBD2	CASSVASGSGNEQFF	TGTGCCAGCAGCGTAGCCAGCGGGAGTGGAAATGAGCAGTTCTTC
-	TRBV29-1	TRBJ1-1	TRBD1	CSVATGARMNTEAFF	TGCAGCGTCGCGACAGGGGCTCGGATGAACACTGAAGCTTTCTTT
-	TRBV29-1	TRBJ1-1	-	CSVSFDRGWTEAFF	TGCAGCGTCTCCTTTGACCGGGGATGGACTGAAGCTTTCTTT
-	TRBV6-2/TRBV6-3	TRBJ1-1	-	CASSYRGALGGENTEAFF	TGTGCCAGCAGTTACAGGGGGGCCCTGGGGGGCGAGAACACTGAAGCTTTCTTT
-	TRBV5-8	TRBJ1-1	-	CASSLQPPNTEAFF	TGTGCCAGCAGCTTACAACCCCCGAACACTGAAGCTTTCTTT
-	TRBV9	TRBJ2-7	-	CASSPRGRHEQYF	TGTGCCAGCAGCCCCCGAGGTCGGCACGAGCAGTACTTC
-	TRBV12-3/TRBV12-4	TRBJ1-2	-	CASSSSEVYGYTF	TGTGCCAGCAGTTCTTCAGAGGTCTATGGCTACACCTTC
-	TRBV4-2	TRBJ2-3	TRBD2	CASSQSLRAGEQDTQYF	TGTGCCAGCAGCCAAAGCTTACGAGCGGGAGAACAAGATACGCAGTATTTT
-	TRBV6-6	TRBJ2-7	-	CATTRDTFYEQYF	TGTGCCACGACCCGGGACACGTTCTACGAGCAGTACTTC